What follows are 25 T cell receptor beta chains derived from one specimen sequenced in a study of T cell clonotyping in hematopoietic cell transplantation. The table came from immunoSEQ multiplex PCR; TCRdb's copy has only in-frame clones and leaves some out. The profile shows approximately 75,000 clones, over 90% of them singletons. Material for sequencing was peripheral blood mononuclear cells. Receptors originate from a middle-aged man in good health. Some clones in this sample may be carry-over from other donors' samples.

This chain connects TRBV28 to TRBJ1-6; 9 bases line up with TRBD1. J lost 8 bases, V lost 6 bases, and 5 bases had no gene match. The CDR3 length is 14 residues. CDR1 and CDR2 from the germline V gene are MDHEN and SYDVKM. CDR3 sequence (DNA): TGTGCCAGCAGGGGACAGGGTGGCGATTCACCCCTCCACTTT. It translates to CASRGQGGDSPLHF. Filled out from reference TRBV28 and TRBJ1-6, the complete variable domain reads DVKVTQSSRYLVKRTGEKVFLECVQDMDHENMFWYRQDPGLGLRLIYFSYDVKMKEKGDIPEGYSVSREKKERFSLILESASTNQTSMYLCASRGQGGDSPLHFGNGTRLTVT.

This sequence joins TRBV5-6 and TRBJ2-5; weak D call: TRBD1 (5 bases). Germline V gene sequence: CDR1 SGHDT, CDR2 YYEEEE. The V end was cut by 2 bases, the J end by 3 bases, with 14 bases between. The CDR3 contains 15 residues. The chain's CDR3 is CASSFGQNLEETQYF. CDR3 nucleotide sequence: TGTGCCAGCAGCTTCGGACAAAACCTAGAAGAGACCCAGTACTTC.

This chain connects TRBV7-8 to TRBJ1-2, with D uncertain. Germline loops: CDR1 SGHVS, CDR2 FQNEAQ. V was pared by 5 bases and J by 5 bases, with 18 bases between. CDR3 size: 15 residues. The CDR3 loop reads CASSPASGNRYGYTF. The CDR3 DNA is TGTGCCAGCAGCCCTGCTTCCGGCAACCGGTATGGCTACACCTTC.

The CDR3 DNA reads as TGCGCCAGCAGCCCCCAGGGGGTCCAAGAGACCCAGTACTTC. Its protein product is CASSPQGVQETQYF. The genes are TRBV5-1 and TRBJ2-5, with TRBD1 identical over 7 bases. Germline V gives CDR1 SGHRS, CDR2 YFSETQ. The CDR3 sequence is 14 residues long. V lost 4 bases to trimming and J lost 1 base; unmatched junction nucleotides: 4. Complete variable domain (other parts from reference TRBV5-1 and TRBJ2-5): KAGVTQTPRYLIKTRGQQVTLSCSPISGHRSVSWYQQTPGQGLQFLFEYFSETQRNKGNFPGRFSGRQFSNSRSEMNVSTLELGDSALYLCASSPQGVQETQYFGPGTRLLVL.

This clone appeared a single time. This sequence joins TRBV7-2 and TRBJ2-4; no clear D gene. Germline V gives CDR1 SGHTA, CDR2 FQGNSA. V was pared by 1 base and J by 5 bases, with 12 bases between. There are 15 residues in the CDR3. In DNA form, the CDR3 reads TGTGCCAGCAGCTTAGGACCTGGGTTCCAAAACATTCAGTACTTC. Translated: CASSLGPGFQNIQYF.

This clone was seen just once. The J gene is TRBJ2-7, the V gene TRBV28; D uncertain. In germline, CDR1 is MDHEN, CDR2 SYDVKM. The CDR3 is 14 amino acids. The V end lost 5 bases, the J end lost 3 bases, and 14 bases lay between the germline ends. Here the CDR3 reads CASSPYSSFYEQYF. CDR3 in DNA: TGTGCCAGCAGTCCCTACAGCTCCTTCTACGAGCAGTACTTC. Full variable domain (rest looked up from reference TRBV28 and TRBJ2-7): DVKVTQSSRYLVKRTGEKVFLECVQDMDHENMFWYRQDPGLGLRLIYFSYDVKMKEKGDIPEGYSVSREKKERFSLILESASTNQTSMYLCASSPYSSFYEQYFGPGTRLTVT.

This chain joins TRBV27 and TRBJ1-4, with D possibly TRBD1 on 5 matching bases. The germline V gene encodes CDR1 MNHEY and CDR2 SMNVEV (reference sequence). The CDR3 is 15 residues long. The V end was cut by 3 bases, the J end by 0 bases, with 8 bases between. The CDR3 DNA follows: TGTGCCAGCAGTTTTCAGGGTGCAACTAATGAAAAACTGTTTTTT. Amino acids: CASSFQGATNEKLFF.

The rearrangement links TRBV30 to TRBJ1-1; D possibly corresponds to TRBD1 (5 bases). This CDR3 has 16 amino acids. Germline-derived CDR1 and CDR2 are GTSNPN and SVGIG (reference sequence). V lost 2 bases and J lost 5, with 21 bases in between. CDR3 region: CAWSSWGSVVETEAFF. DNA of the CDR3: TGTGCCTGGAGTTCCTGGGGCAGTGTCGTTGAGACTGAAGCTTTCTTT.

The rearrangement uses TRBV19 and TRBJ1-2; D not resolved. V lost 10 bases and J lost 4, with 19 bases in between. Germline lookup yields CDR1 LNHDA and CDR2 SQIVND (reference sequence). The CDR3 spans 14 residues. In nucleotides, the CDR3 is TGTGCCACCGCCGATCGGCGGATCCCCTATGGCTACACCTTC. Its protein product is CATADRRIPYGYTF. The variable domain in full, completed from reference TRBV19 and TRBJ1-2, reads DGGITQSPKYLFRKEGQNVTLSCEQNLNHDAMYWYRQDPGQGLRLIYYSQIVNDFQKGDIAEGYSVSREKKESFPLTVTSAQKNPTAFYLCATADRRIPYGYTFGSGTRLTVV.

This clone was observed once. V gene TRBV28 combines with J gene TRBJ2-1; TRBD2 is a possible D gene (5 bases). This CDR3 comprises 13 residues. Germline CDR1 reads MDHEN; CDR2 reads SYDVKM. V was pared by 2 bases and J by 5 bases, with 7 bases between. CDR3 in amino acids: CASSLPGNNEQFF. CDR3 bases: TGTGCCAGCAGTTTACCGGGAAACAATGAGCAGTTCTTC.

CDR3 loop: CASSRQGLGENTEAFF. The CDR3 nucleotides are TGTGCCAGCAGCCGACAGGGGTTGGGAGAGAACACTGAAGCTTTCTTT. This rearrangement joins TRBV5-6 to TRBJ1-1, with TRBD1 matching over 8 bases. This CDR3 has 16 amino acids. The germline CDR1 and CDR2 sequences are SGHDT and YYEEEE. V shed 4 bases and J 1 base; nucleotides not matched to a gene: 9.

This clone occurred a few times. The chain has TRBV30 and TRBJ1-2, with D unresolved. Germline loops: CDR1 GTSNPN, CDR2 SVGIG (reference sequence). This CDR3 region has 11 residues. Trimming shortened V by 1 base and J by 8 bases, and 8 bases separated the two germline ends. The CDR3 loop reads CAWSGPGGYTF. CDR3 nucleotide sequence: TGTGCCTGGAGTGGACCGGGGGGCTACACCTTC.

J is TRBJ2-7 and V is TRBV5-5, with TRBD1 matching 10 bases. Germline CDR1 and CDR2: SGHKS and YYEKEE (reference sequence). V shed 4 bases, J shed 1 base, and the junction held 8 bases outside the gene matches. The CDR3 runs to 16 residues. DNA of the CDR3: TGTGCCAGCAGCGTCCGGACAGGGGGGATATCCTACGAGCAGTACTTC. Translating it yields CASSVRTGGISYEQYF.

This rearrangement joins TRBV5-4 to TRBJ2-5; 9 nucleotides match TRBD1. The germline V gene has CDR1 SGHNT and CDR2 YYREEE (reference sequence). Unmatched junction bases numbered 4, after V lost 0 bases and J lost 4 bases. The CDR3 runs to 15 residues. The CDR3 region is CASSLAGQGGETQYF. CDR3 DNA sequence: TGTGCCAGCAGCTTGGCGGGACAGGGTGGAGAGACCCAGTACTTC.

As to this clone: Other nucleotide sequences from this sample produce the same CDR3. V usage is TRBV6-5 and J usage is TRBJ2-7; 9 nucleotides agree with TRBD1. The germline V gene has CDR1 MNHEY and CDR2 SVGAGI. The V segment lost 0 bases and the J segment 0 bases; nucleotides outside the gene matches: 0. The CDR3 totals 15 residues. The CDR3 DNA is TGTGCCAGCAGTTACTCGACAGGGGGCTCCTACGAGCAGTACTTC. This gives the protein CASSYSTGGSYEQYF.

V and J are TRBV2 and TRBJ1-4; TRBD1 might be the D (5 bases). V gave up 2 bases and J gave up 5 bases, with 21 bases separating them. Germline V gives CDR1 SNHLY, CDR2 FYNNEI. The CDR3 spans 18 residues. CDR3 bases: TGTGCCAGCAGTGAACTGGGGCCGATTCAGGGTCCGAATGAAAAACTGTTTTTT. Encoded protein: CASSELGPIQGPNEKLFF. Full variable domain (missing parts from reference TRBV2 and TRBJ1-4): EPEVTQTPSHQVTQMGQEVILRCVPISNHLYFYWYRQILGQKVEFLVSFYNNEISEKSEIFDDQFSVERPDGSNFTLKIRSTKLEDSAMYFCASSELGPIQGPNEKLFFGSGTQLSVL.

The chain uses TRBV18 and TRBJ1-1; 11 bases are a match to TRBD1. The germline V gene encodes CDR1 KGHSH and CDR2 LQKENI. CDR3 length equals 18 residues. J lost 4 bases, V lost 3 bases, and 13 bases had no gene match. The CDR3 protein is CASSPTRDRGSRGTEAFF. In DNA form, the CDR3 reads TGTGCCAGCTCACCGACCCGGGACAGGGGGTCCAGGGGCACTGAAGCTTTCTTT.

V gene TRBV11-2 combines with J gene TRBJ2-7; 14 positions match TRBD2. Germline lookup yields CDR1 SGHAT and CDR2 FQNNGV. This CDR3 is 18 amino acids long. With V trimmed by 8 bases and J by 0 bases, 12 bases remained unmatched. The CDR3 here is CASGRGTSGGQSSYEQYF. CDR3 nucleotide sequence: TGTGCCAGCGGTCGCGGGACTAGCGGGGGCCAAAGCTCCTACGAGCAGTACTTC.

V and J are TRBV28 and TRBJ2-5; no reliable D call. There are 14 residues in the CDR3. V lost 4 bases and J lost 5, with 14 bases in between. The germline gives CDR1 MDHEN, CDR2 SYDVKM. Here the CDR3 reads CASSSPVVVETQYF. DNA of the CDR3: TGTGCCAGCAGTTCCCCGGTGGTTGTCGAGACCCAGTACTTC.

Turning to this clone: A junction end diverges from the germline sequence, so it may reflect a read error. The rearrangement links TRBV14 to TRBJ1-2, with no clear D. The germline gives CDR1 SGHDN, CDR2 FVKESK. This CDR3 has 13 amino acids. CDR3 in amino acids: CASSQDTNYGYTF. The CDR3 coding sequence is TGTGCCAGCAGCCAGGATACTAATTATGGCTACACCTTC.

The genes are TRBV4-2 and TRBJ2-2; no definite D call. CDR3 length: 14 residues. V lost 1 base and J lost 9, with 12 bases in between. Germline V CDR1 and CDR2: LGHNA, YNFKEQ. Written as DNA, the CDR3 is TGTGCCAGCAGCCAAGGTGGTGCAGCGCGGGAGCTGTTTTTT. It yields the protein CASSQGGAARELFF.

The gene calls are TRBV5-1 and TRBJ1-1; D is uncertain. The CDR3 totals 15 residues. V was pared by 4 bases and J by 0 bases, with 13 bases between. Germline CDR1 reads SGHRS; CDR2 reads YFSETQ. This chain's CDR3 is CASSGVTAVNTEAFF. Written as DNA, the CDR3 is TGCGCCAGCAGCGGGGTGACGGCCGTGAACACTGAAGCTTTCTTT.

The chain has TRBV5-8 and TRBJ1-3; D gene uncertain. Germline V gives CDR1 SGHTS, CDR2 YDEGEE. Trimming took 0 bases from V and 0 from J, leaving 13 bases between them. The CDR3 loop spans 17 amino acids. The CDR3 nucleotides read TGTGCCAGCAGCTTGGGCCCCGGGGTCGACTCTGGAAACACCATATATTTT. Translation gives CASSLGPGVDSGNTIYF.

The chain carries TRBV29-1 and TRBJ2-7, with 10 bases fitting TRBD1. Trimming removed 3 bases from V and 4 bases from J; junction bases left unmatched: 6. The length of the CDR3 is 14 residues. CDR1 is SQVTM, CDR2 ANQGSEA, per germline. DNA of the CDR3: TGCAGCGTTGAGGCGGGACAGGGGCGGTACGAGCAGTACTTC. The encoded protein is CSVEAGQGRYEQYF.

This clone was seen only once. The V and J genes are TRBV6-5 and TRBJ1-5, with D unclear. CDR1 MNHEY and CDR2 SVGAGI come from the germline V gene. Trimming took 8 bases from V and 4 from J, leaving 18 bases between them. The CDR3 extends over 15 amino acids. CDR3 bases: TGTGCCAGCGGTGCTAGTAGGCTCCTTAATCAGCCCCAGCATTTT. Residues: CASGASRLLNQPQHF.